This paragraph reports one T cell receptor beta chain. The protocol was immunoSEQ multiplex PCR, while the TCRdb copy is restricted to in-frame clones and leaves out a portion. The data show approximately 300,000 clones, around 84% seen once. CDR3 size: 13 residues. The germline gives CDR1 MNHEY, CDR2 SVGAGI. Trimming cost V 6 bases and J 3 bases, with 11 bases left between them. This specimen belongs to a study of blood T cell repertoires in COVID-19. Study information: Sites in the United States, Italy and Spain provided acute and convalescent COVID-19 samples.

The TCR originated in a man aged 30-40 years who had recovered from COVID-19. Sample: PBMCs or T cells enriched from blood (not recorded which). The rearrangement links TRBV6-5 to TRBJ1-2, with a tentative D call TRBD1 (5 bases). The CDR3 loop reads CASSPGGDYGYTF. The DNA of the CDR3 is TGTGCCAGCAGCCCGGGGGGGGACTATGGCTACACCTTC.